These T cell receptor beta chains were read from a single sample in a study of cytomegalovirus exposure and HLA in healthy donors. TCRdb keeps only in-frame clones here, not all; method: immunoSEQ multiplex PCR. This table has more than 95,000 clones, roughly 74% appearing once. Input material: PBMCs. These receptors were taken from a woman in her 70s in good health and CMV-seropositive. CDR3s include the opening cysteine and the closing phenylalanine or tryptophan. Fields, in order: D gene, clone size, V gene, J gene, CDR3 DNA, CDR3 protein. D genes are given only for firm matches. Size is stated for part of the rows, as once, few or many counts, or as a class when the clone is expanded.

>-|-|TRBV4-1|TRBJ1-5
TGCGCCAGCAGCCAGACTGTCCCTAGCAATCAGCCCCAGCATTTT
CASSQTVPSNQPQHF
>-|-|TRBV11-2|TRBJ2-3
TGTGCCAGCAGCTTTGAGAGAAACAGGTTGACAGATACGCAGTATTTT
CASSFERNRLTDTQYF
>TRBD2|-|TRBV11-2|TRBJ2-1
TGTGCCAGCAGCTTGGGGGCGGCCGGGACTAGCTCGACTAATGAGCAGTTCTTC
CASSLGAAGTSSTNEQFF
>TRBD1|-|TRBV5-1|TRBJ1-1
TGCGCCAGCACCCCGACAGGGGGAAGCACTGAAGCTTTCTTT
CASTPTGGSTEAFF
>TRBD1|-|TRBV7-9|TRBJ2-3
TGTGCCAGCAGCTTGAAGGGACAGAGGCTAAATACGCAGTATTTT
CASSLKGQRLNTQYF
>TRBD1|once|TRBV7-9|TRBJ1-1
TGTGCCAGCAGCTTAATCGCAGGGGGAAACACTGAAGCTTTCTTT
CASSLIAGGNTEAFF
>-|few|TRBV5-5|TRBJ1-5
TGTGCCAGCAGCTTGGCGTTGGCAAGCAATCAGCCCCAGCATTTT
CASSLALASNQPQHF
>-|once|TRBV6-6|TRBJ2-7
TGTGCCAGCAGCCCCCCCCGAGTCACAGTAGGCGAGCAGTACTTC
CASSPPRVTVGEQYF
>-|-|TRBV19|TRBJ1-5
TGTGCCAGTAGTATAGATCTAGCGGGGGGCCTTCAGCCCCAGCATTTT
CASSIDLAGGLQPQHF
>-|-|TRBV11-2|TRBJ1-1
TGTGCCAGCAGCTTATCACAGGCCAGAGTTGAAGCTTTCTTT
CASSLSQARVEAFF
>-|few|TRBV5-1|TRBJ2-7
TGCGCCAGCAGCTTGATCCAGGGGGGCAGCTACGAGCAGTACTTC
CASSLIQGGSYEQYF
>TRBD2|once|TRBV27|TRBJ2-2
TGTGCCAGCACCCTTAGCGGGCTAGCGGGGATCACCGGGGAGCTGTTTTTT
CASTLSGLAGITGELFF
>-|-|TRBV28|TRBJ1-1
TGTGCCAGCAGTTTATTGGGGGCGAACACTGAAGCTTTCTTT
CASSLLGANTEAFF
>TRBD2|-|TRBV28|TRBJ2-7
TGTGCCAGCATACTAGCGGGGGGATCAACCTACGAGCAGTACTTC
CASILAGGSTYEQYF
>-|-|TRBV4-1|TRBJ1-1
TGCGCCAGCAGCCAAGATCTTCGGGGGGCGGGTACTGAAGCTTTCTTT
CASSQDLRGAGTEAFF
>TRBD1|-|TRBV7-2|TRBJ1-5
TGTGCCAGCAGCAGGGACAGGGGAAGCAATCAGCCCCAGCATTTT
CASSRDRGSNQPQHF
>TRBD2|-|TRBV19|TRBJ2-7
TGTGCCAGTACTCGACTAGCGGGGGACTACGAGCAGTACTTC
CASTRLAGDYEQYF
>TRBD2|medium-sized|TRBV2|TRBJ2-2
TGTGCCAGCCTCAGCGGGGGGACGAACACCGGGGAGCTGTTTTTT
CASLSGGTNTGELFF
>-|-|TRBV2|TRBJ1-5
TGTGCCAGCAGTGACCAAAGCAATCAGCCCCAGCATTTT
CASSDQSNQPQHF
>TRBD1|-|TRBV28|TRBJ1-2
TGTGCCAGCAGTCCTCCGGGACAGGGGCCCTACTACACCTTC
CASSPPGQGPYYTF
>-|-|TRBV2|TRBJ2-1
TGTGCCAGCAGCGTTGAGAGCGTCGGACAGTTCTTC
CASSVESVGQFF
>-|few|TRBV30|TRBJ1-6
TGTGCCTGGAGTGTACAAGTAGGCCAGGGAGGATCACCCCTCCACTTT
CAWSVQVGQGGSPLHF
>-|-|TRBV7-9|TRBJ1-5
TGTGCCAGCAGCTTACGGGAGAATCAGCCCCAGCATTTT
CASSLRENQPQHF
>-|-|TRBV7-9|TRBJ1-3
TGTGCCAGCAGCTCCTTGGGACAAGACTCTGGAAACACCATATATTTT
CASSSLGQDSGNTIYF
>TRBD1|-|TRBV28|TRBJ2-6
TGTGCCAGCAGCCGAAACGTGGACAGGTTATCTCGTGGGGCCAACGTCCTGACTTTC
CASSRNVDRLSRGANVLTF
>TRBD1|-|TRBV5-1|TRBJ2-7
TGCGCCAGCAGCTTGACGGGACAGGGCAGCTCCTACGAGCAGTACTTC
CASSLTGQGSSYEQYF
>TRBD1|-|TRBV2|TRBJ1-6
TGTGCCAGCAGTGAGGGACAGGGTAATTCACCCCTCCACTTT
CASSEGQGNSPLHF
>-|-|TRBV9|TRBJ2-5
TGTGCCAGCAGCGTACGGTCGGTCCAAGAGACCCAGTACTTC
CASSVRSVQETQYF
>-|few|TRBV5-6|TRBJ2-5
TGTGCCAGCAGCCGCCGCTATCCGGAAGGGGACCAAGAGACCCAGTACTTC
CASSRRYPEGDQETQYF
>TRBD2|-|TRBV2|TRBJ2-2
TGTGCCAGCAGTGAGCTAGCGGGGGGATCGGGGGAGCTGTTTTTT
CASSELAGGSGELFF
>-|-|TRBV7-8|TRBJ2-2
TGTGCCAGCAGCTTAAATTATGCACAAACGCTTTCGAACACCGGGGAGCTGTTTTTT
CASSLNYAQTLSNTGELFF
>-|-|TRBV30|TRBJ1-1
TGTGCCTGGAGTGTTGGCCCTAACACTGAAGCTTTCTTT
CAWSVGPNTEAFF
>TRBD1|few|TRBV28|TRBJ1-6
TGTGCCAGCGCAAGGCCCGGACAGGGGGGCGGTTCACCCCTCCACTTT
CASARPGQGGGSPLHF
>-|-|TRBV19|TRBJ1-4
TGTGCCAGTAGTATACGGGGATTGGAAGAAAAACTGTTTTTT
CASSIRGLEEKLFF
>TRBD1|-|TRBV28|TRBJ1-5
TGTGCCAGCAGACAAACAGGGGGCTTCGAGCCCCAGCATTTT
CASRQTGGFEPQHF
>-|-|TRBV5-1|TRBJ2-7
TGCGCCAGCAGCTTAAATCCCCCTAGCTCGAGCGAGCAGTACTTC
CASSLNPPSSSEQYF
>-|-|TRBV11-3|TRBJ2-1
TGTGCCAGCAGCTTAGATGGTTTAGCTTCGTACAATGAGCAGTTCTTC
CASSLDGLASYNEQFF
>TRBD2|-|TRBV9|TRBJ2-3
TGTGCCAGCAGCGAACAGACTAGCGGGGGGGCCGGTACGCAGTATTTT
CASSEQTSGGAGTQYF